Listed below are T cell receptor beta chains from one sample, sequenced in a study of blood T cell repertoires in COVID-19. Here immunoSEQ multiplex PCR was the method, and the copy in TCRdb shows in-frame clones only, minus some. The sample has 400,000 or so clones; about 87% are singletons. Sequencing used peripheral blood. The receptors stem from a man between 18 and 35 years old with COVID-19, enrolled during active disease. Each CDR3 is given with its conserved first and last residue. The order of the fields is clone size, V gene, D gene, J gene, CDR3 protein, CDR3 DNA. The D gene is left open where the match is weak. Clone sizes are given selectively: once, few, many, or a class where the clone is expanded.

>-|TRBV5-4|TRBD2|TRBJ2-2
CASSSSGNTGELFF
TGTGCCAGCAGCTCTAGCGGGAACACCGGGGAGCTGTTTTTT
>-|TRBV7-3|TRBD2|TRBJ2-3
CASSYLAGGGTDTQYF
TGTGCCAGCAGCTACTTAGCGGGAGGGGGCACAGATACGCAGTATTTT
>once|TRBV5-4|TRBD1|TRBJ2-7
CASGDRVTYEQYF
TGTGCCAGCGGGGACAGGGTGACCTACGAGCAGTACTTC
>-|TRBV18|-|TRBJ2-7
CASSSQSGTYEQYF
TGTGCCAGCTCATCACAGTCGGGAACCTACGAGCAGTACTTC
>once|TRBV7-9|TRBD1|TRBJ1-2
CASSLARDRGLGFDGYTF
TGTGCCAGCAGCTTAGCGCGGGACAGGGGTTTGGGTTTCGATGGCTACACCTTC
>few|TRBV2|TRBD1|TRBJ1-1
CASRSGQGNTEAFF
TGTGCCAGCAGGTCGGGACAGGGGAACACTGAAGCTTTCTTT
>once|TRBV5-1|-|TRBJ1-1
CASSLGHWNTEAFF
TGCGCCAGCAGCTTGGGGCATTGGAACACTGAAGCTTTCTTT
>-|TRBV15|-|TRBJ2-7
CATSRDIAYEQYF
TGTGCCACCAGCAGAGATATAGCCTACGAGCAGTACTTC
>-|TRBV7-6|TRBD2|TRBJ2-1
CASSFLAGPYNEQFF
TGTGCCAGCAGCTTCCTAGCGGGGCCCTACAATGAGCAGTTCTTC
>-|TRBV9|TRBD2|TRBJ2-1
CASSSWGSGEGSSYNEQFF
TGTGCCAGCAGCTCCTGGGGGAGCGGGGAGGGTTCTTCCTACAATGAGCAGTTCTTC
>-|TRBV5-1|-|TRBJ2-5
CASGRGDSTEETQYF
TGCGCCAGCGGTCGAGGTGATAGCACGGAAGAGACCCAGTACTTC
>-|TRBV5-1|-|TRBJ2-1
CASSPGQTYNEQFF
TGCGCCAGCAGCCCCGGACAGACTTACAATGAGCAGTTCTTC
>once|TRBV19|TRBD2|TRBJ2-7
CASSIMVGGYYEQYF
TGTGCCAGTAGTATAATGGTGGGGGGGTACTACGAGCAGTACTTC
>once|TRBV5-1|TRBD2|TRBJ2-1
CASSLAGGQNNEQFF
TGCGCCAGCAGTCTAGCGGGAGGACAAAACAATGAGCAGTTCTTC
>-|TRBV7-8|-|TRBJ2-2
CASSFSDRTNTGELFF
TGTGCCAGCAGCTTTTCCGACAGGACGAACACCGGGGAGCTGTTTTTT
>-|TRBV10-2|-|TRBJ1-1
CASRITEGTEAFF
TGCGCCAGCAGGATTACAGAGGGCACTGAAGCTTTCTTT
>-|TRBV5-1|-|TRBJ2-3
CASSDRQGSDTQYF
TGCGCCAGCAGCGACCGGCAGGGGTCGGATACGCAGTATTTT
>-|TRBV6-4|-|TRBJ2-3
CASSRETTDTQYF
TGTGCCAGCAGCCGGGAGACCACAGATACGCAGTATTTT
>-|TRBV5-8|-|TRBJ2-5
CASRKGAETQYF
TGTGCCAGCAGGAAAGGGGCCGAGACCCAGTACTTC
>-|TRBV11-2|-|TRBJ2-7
CATRGAGVEQYF
TGTGCCACCAGGGGGGCGGGAGTCGAGCAGTACTTC
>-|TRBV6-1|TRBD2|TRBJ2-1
CASSAPPYSSGSFNEQFF
TGTGCCAGCAGTGCCCCGCCCTACTCTAGCGGGAGTTTCAATGAGCAGTTCTTC
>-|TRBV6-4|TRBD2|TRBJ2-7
CASSDRTGTSMYEQYF
TGTGCCAGCAGTGACAGAACCGGGACTAGTATGTACGAGCAGTACTTC
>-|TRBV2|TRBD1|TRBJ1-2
CASRLGTGGSYTF
TGTGCCAGCAGGCTCGGGACAGGGGGCAGCTACACCTTC
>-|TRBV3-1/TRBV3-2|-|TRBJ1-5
CASSQGTPWGNQPQHF
TGTGCCAGCAGCCAAGGGACACCGTGGGGAAATCAGCCCCAGCATTTT
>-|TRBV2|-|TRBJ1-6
CASRLTGNYNSPLHF
TGTGCCAGCAGATTAACAGGGAACTATAATTCACCCCTCCACTTT
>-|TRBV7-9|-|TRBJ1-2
CASSPREGYGYTF
TGTGCCAGCAGCCCTCGCGAGGGCTATGGCTACACCTTC
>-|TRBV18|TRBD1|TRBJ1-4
CASSPPGQGGEKLFF
TGTGCCAGCTCACCTCCGGGACAGGGTGGTGAAAAACTGTTTTTT
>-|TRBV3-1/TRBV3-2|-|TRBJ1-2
CASSHFDRLNYGYTF
TGTGCCAGCAGCCACTTCGACAGGCTCAACTATGGCTACACCTTC
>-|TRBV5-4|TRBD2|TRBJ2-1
CASSFSSGRAYNEQFF
TGTGCCAGCAGCTTCTCTAGCGGGCGGGCCTACAATGAGCAGTTCTTC
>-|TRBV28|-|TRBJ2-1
CASSSSGVPRDEQFF
TGTGCCAGCAGCTCTTCGGGGGTCCCAAGGGATGAGCAGTTCTTC
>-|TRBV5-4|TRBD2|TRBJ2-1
CASGPGQREAGNEQFF
TGTGCCAGCGGCCCCGGACAGCGGGAGGCCGGGAATGAGCAGTTCTTC
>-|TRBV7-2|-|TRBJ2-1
CASSPGAFYNEQFF
TGTGCCAGCAGCCCAGGGGCCTTCTACAATGAGCAGTTCTTC
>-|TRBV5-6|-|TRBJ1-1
CASSLRALMGTFNTEAFF
TGTGCCAGCAGCTTGCGAGCGCTAATGGGGACATTTAACACTGAAGCTTTCTTT
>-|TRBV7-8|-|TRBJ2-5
CASSLGGSGNQETQYF
TGTGCCAGCAGCTTAGGAGGATCGGGAAACCAAGAGACCCAGTACTTC
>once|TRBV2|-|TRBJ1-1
CASSEMANTEAFF
TGTGCCAGCAGTGAAATGGCGAACACTGAAGCTTTCTTT
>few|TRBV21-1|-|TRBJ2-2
CASSKGGTTNTGELFF
TGTGCCAGCAGCAAAGGAGGGACTACCAACACCGGGGAGCTGTTTTTT
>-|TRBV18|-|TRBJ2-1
CASSAGERNEQFF
TGTGCCAGCTCGGCAGGGGAGAGGAATGAGCAGTTCTTC
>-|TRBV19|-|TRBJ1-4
CASSIRTALLREKLFF
TGTGCCAGTAGTATCAGGACAGCATTACTTCGGGAAAAACTGTTTTTT
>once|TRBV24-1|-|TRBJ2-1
CATSDLSTYNEQFF
TGTGCCACCAGTGATTTGTCGACTTACAATGAGCAGTTCTTC
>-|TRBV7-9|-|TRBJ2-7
CASSSRQRSYEQYF
TGTGCCAGCAGCTCGAGACAGCGATCCTACGAGCAGTACTTC
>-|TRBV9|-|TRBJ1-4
CASSVSGGENEKLFF
TGTGCCAGCAGCGTTTCGGGGGGTGAGAATGAAAAACTGTTTTTT
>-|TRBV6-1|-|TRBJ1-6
CASSEDRRPINSPLHF
TGTGCCAGCAGTGAAGACAGACGGCCCATTAATTCACCCCTCCACTTT
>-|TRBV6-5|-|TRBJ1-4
CASSQGLATNEKLFF
TGTGCCAGCAGCCAGGGCCTGGCAACTAATGAAAAACTGTTTTTT
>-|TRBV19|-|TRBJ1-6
CASRAKGEINSPLHF
TGTGCCAGTAGGGCTAAGGGGGAAATTAATTCACCCCTCCACTTT
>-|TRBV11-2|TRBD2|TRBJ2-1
CASSAGRGVYNEQFF
TGTGCCAGCAGCGCAGGGCGGGGGGTTTACAATGAGCAGTTCTTC
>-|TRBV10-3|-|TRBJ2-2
CAISEFGLNTGELFF
TGTGCCATCAGTGAGTTCGGACTGAACACCGGGGAGCTGTTTTTT
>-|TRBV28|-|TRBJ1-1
CASSLLRGGNTEAFF
TGTGCCAGCAGTCTATTAAGGGGGGGGAACACTGAAGCTTTCTTT
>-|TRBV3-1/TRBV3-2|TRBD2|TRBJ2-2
CASSQLAGPGDTGELFF
TGTGCCAGCAGCCAACTAGCGGGGCCCGGGGACACCGGGGAGCTGTTTTTT
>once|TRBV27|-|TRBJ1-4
CASRGGGNEKLFF
TGTGCCAGCCGCGGGGGGGGGAATGAAAAACTGTTTTTT